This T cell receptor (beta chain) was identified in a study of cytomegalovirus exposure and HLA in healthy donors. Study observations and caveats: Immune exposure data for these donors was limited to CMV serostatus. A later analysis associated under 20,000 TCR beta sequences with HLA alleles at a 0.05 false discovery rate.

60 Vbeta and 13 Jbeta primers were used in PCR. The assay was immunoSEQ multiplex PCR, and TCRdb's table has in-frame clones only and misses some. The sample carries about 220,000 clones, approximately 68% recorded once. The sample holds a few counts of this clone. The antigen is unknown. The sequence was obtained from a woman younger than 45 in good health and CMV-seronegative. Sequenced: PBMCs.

As DNA, the CDR3 is TGCGCCAGCAGCCGGGGGACAGGGAATTCACCCCTCCACTTT. It codes for CASSRGTGNSPLHF. The chain employs TRBV5-1 and TRBJ1-6; 9 nucleotides line up with TRBD1. In germline, CDR1 is SGHRS, CDR2 YFSETQ. This CDR3 is 14 amino acids long. After removal of 4 bases from V and 7 bases from J, the junction contained 3 bases not matched to a gene.